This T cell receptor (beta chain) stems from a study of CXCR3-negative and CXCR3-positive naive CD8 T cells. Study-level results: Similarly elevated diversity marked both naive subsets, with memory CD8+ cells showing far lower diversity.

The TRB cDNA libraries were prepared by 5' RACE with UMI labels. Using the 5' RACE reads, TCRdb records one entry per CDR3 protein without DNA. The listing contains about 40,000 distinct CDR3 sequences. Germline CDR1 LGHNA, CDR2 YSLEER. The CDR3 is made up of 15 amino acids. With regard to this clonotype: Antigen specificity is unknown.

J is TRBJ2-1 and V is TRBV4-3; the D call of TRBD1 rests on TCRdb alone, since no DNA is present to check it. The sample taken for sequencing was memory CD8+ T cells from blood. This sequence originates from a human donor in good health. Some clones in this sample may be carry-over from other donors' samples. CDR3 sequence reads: CASRPGRSSYNEQFF.